Detailed here is one T cell receptor (beta chain). The germline CDR1 and CDR2 sequences are SQVTM and ANQGSEA. Between the trimmed V and J ends, which lost 7 bases and 4 bases, there was a span of 15 bases. The CDR3 loop spans 13 amino acids. This specimen comes from a study of blood T cell repertoires in COVID-19. Method: immunoSEQ multiplex PCR; TCRdb's copy keeps in-frame clones and lacks some. The table shows tens of thousands of clones, with 83% occurring only once. Sequences were obtained from peripheral blood. The chain couples TRBV29-1 to TRBJ2-3; D perhaps matches TRBD1 (5 bases). The clonotype originates from a young man with COVID-19, enrolled during active disease. The CDR3 region has the DNA TGCAGCGACATAAGCGACAGTCCAGATACGCAGTATTTT. This translates into CSDISDSPDTQYF.